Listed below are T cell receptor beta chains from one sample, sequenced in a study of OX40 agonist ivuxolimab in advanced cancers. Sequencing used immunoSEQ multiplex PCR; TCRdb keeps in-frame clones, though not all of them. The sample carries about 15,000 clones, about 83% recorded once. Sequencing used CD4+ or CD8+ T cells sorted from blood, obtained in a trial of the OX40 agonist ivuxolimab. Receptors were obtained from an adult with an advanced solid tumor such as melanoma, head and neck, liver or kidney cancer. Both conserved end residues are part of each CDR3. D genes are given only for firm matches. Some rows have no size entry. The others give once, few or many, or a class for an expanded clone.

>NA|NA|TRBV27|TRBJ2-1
TGTGCCAGCAGTTTATCTTGGGCAAATGAGCAGTTCTTC
CASSLSWANEQFF
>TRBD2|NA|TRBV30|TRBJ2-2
TGTGCCTGGAGTGTCATAGGGAGGGAGGACACCGGGGAGCTGTTTTTT
CAWSVIGREDTGELFF
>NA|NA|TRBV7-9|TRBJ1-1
TGTGCCAGCAGGGGGATGAACACTGAAGCTTTCTTT
CASRGMNTEAFF
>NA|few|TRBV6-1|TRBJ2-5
TGTGCCAGCAGATGGGGGGAGACCCAGTACTTC
CASRWGETQYF
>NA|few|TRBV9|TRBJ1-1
TGTGCCAGCACGGATAGGGTCGGGGAAGCTTTCTTT
CASTDRVGEAFF
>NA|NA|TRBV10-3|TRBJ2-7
TGTGCCATCAGTGAGGACAGATACGAGCAGTACTTC
CAISEDRYEQYF
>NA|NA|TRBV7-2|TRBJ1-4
TGTGCCAGCACCGGCGGCGGTGATGGTGAAAAACTGTTTTTT
CASTGGGDGEKLFF
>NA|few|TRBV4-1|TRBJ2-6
TGCGCCAGCCAACCCCAGAACACTGGGGCCAACGTCCTGACTTTC
CASQPQNTGANVLTF
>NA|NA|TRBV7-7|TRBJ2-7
TGTGCTAGCAGCTTAGTCCAGCGGGCCTACGAGCAGTACTTC
CASSLVQRAYEQYF
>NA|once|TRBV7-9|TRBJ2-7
TGTGCCAGCAGCTTACCGAACGCCGGGGAATACGAGCAGTACTTC
CASSLPNAGEYEQYF
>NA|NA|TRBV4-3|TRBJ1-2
TGCGCCAGCAGCCAAGAGAGTAACTATGGCTACACCTTC
CASSQESNYGYTF
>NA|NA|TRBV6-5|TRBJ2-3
TGTGCCAGCAGTTACTCCCAGGGCACAGATACGCAGTATTTT
CASSYSQGTDTQYF
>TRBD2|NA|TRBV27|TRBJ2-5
TGTGCCAGCAGTCCCGTTCCCGGACTAGCGAAAGAGACCCAGTACTTC
CASSPVPGLAKETQYF
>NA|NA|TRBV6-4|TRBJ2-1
TGTGCCAGCAGCAGGGGGGGGAATGAGCAGTTCTTC
CASSRGGNEQFF
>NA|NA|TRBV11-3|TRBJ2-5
TGTGCCAGCAGCCCACCTGGCCAAGAGACCCAGTACTTC
CASSPPGQETQYF
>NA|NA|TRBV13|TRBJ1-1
TGTGCCAGCAGCTTGAGAGGCAGGGGAGGCACTGAAGCTTTCTTT
CASSLRGRGGTEAFF
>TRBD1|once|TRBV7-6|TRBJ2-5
TGTGCCAGCAGTCCGCAGGGGGCGAGGGAGCAGTACTTC
CASSPQGAREQYF
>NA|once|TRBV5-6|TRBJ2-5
TGTGCCAGCAGCCCGGTGGGCGAAGAGACCCAGTACTTC
CASSPVGEETQYF
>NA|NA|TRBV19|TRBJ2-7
TGTGCCAGTAGTATACGGGACGCTAGCTCCTACGAGCAGTACTTC
CASSIRDASSYEQYF
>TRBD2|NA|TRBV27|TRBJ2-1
TGTGCCAGCAGTTTATCGGCCCTAACTAGCGGGCTCTACAATGAGCAGTTCTTC
CASSLSALTSGLYNEQFF
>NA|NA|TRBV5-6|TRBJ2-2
TGTGCCAGCAGCTTTGATGAGACCGGGGAGCTGTTTTTT
CASSFDETGELFF
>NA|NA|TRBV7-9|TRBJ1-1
TGTGCCAGCAGCTTCTGGGGTGGAGGGGGAGGAATGAACACTGAAGCTTTCTTT
CASSFWGGGGGMNTEAFF
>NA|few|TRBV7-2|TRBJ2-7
TGTGCCAGCAGCTACGGGAGCTCCTACGAGCAGTACTTC
CASSYGSSYEQYF
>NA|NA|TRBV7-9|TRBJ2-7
TGTGCCAGCAGCCCCCCGACACGCTACGAGCAGTACTTC
CASSPPTRYEQYF
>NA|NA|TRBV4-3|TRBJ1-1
TGCGCCAGCAGCCAAGGGGGATATAACACTGAAGCTTTCTTT
CASSQGGYNTEAFF
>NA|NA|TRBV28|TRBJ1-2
TGTGCCAGCAGTCCCCGGGAGGGTCCTAACTATGGCTACACCTTC
CASSPREGPNYGYTF